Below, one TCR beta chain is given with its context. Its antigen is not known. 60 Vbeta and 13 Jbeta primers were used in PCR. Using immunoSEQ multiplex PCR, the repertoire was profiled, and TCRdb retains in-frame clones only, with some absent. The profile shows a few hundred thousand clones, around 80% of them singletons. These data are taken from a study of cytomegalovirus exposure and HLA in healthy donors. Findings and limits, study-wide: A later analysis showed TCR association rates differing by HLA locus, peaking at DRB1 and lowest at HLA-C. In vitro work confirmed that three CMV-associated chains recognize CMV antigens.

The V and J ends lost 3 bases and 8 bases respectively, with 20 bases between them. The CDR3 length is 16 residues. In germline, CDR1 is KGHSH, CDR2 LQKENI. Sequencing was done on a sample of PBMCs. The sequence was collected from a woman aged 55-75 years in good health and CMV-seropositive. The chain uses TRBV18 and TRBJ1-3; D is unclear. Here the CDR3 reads CASSPPGTTLRDTIYF. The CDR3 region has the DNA TGTGCCAGCTCACCCCCAGGTACCACCCTGAGAGACACCATATATTTT.